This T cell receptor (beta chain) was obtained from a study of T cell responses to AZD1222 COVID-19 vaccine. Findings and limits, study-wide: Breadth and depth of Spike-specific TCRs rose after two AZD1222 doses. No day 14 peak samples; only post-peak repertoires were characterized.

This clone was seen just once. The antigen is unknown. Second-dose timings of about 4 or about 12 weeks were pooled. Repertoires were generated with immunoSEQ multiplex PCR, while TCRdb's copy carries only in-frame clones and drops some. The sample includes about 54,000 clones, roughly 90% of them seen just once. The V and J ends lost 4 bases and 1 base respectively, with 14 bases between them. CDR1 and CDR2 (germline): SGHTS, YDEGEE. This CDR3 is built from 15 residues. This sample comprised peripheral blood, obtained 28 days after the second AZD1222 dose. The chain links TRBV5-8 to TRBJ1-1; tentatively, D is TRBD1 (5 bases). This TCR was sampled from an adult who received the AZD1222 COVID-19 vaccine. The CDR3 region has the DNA TGTGCCAGCAGCCTATCGGGACTCCAGAACACTGAAGCTTTCTTT. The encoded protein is CASSLSGLQNTEAFF.